This is a list of T cell receptor beta chains from one sample in a study of beta chain features in type 1 diabetes. Clones were sequenced by immunoSEQ multiplex PCR, and TCRdb holds only the in-frame ones, with some missing. Of under 200,000 clones in the sample, around 8.6% were seen once. The specimen was central memory CD4+ T cells from blood. The receptors come from a woman younger than 30 with type 1 diabetes. CDR3s include the opening cysteine and the closing phenylalanine or tryptophan. Each record gives: CDR3 protein, CDR3 DNA, CDR3 length, clone size, V gene, D gene, J gene. A D gene is named only where the DNA matches it firmly. Where a row states a size, it is once, few, many or the class of an expanded clone; other rows omit it.

CDR3: CASSGLGETQYF
DNA: TGTGCCAGCAGCGGACTTGGAGAGACCCAGTACTTC
length: 12
size: .
V: TRBV14
D: .
J: TRBJ2-5

CDR3: CASSPNHLSGANVLTF
DNA: TGTGCCAGCAGCCCTAACCACCTGTCTGGGGCCAACGTCCTGACTTTC
length: 16
size: .
V: TRBV7-2
D: .
J: TRBJ2-6

CDR3: CASSPRDRSSEQYF
DNA: TGTGCCAGCAGTCCAAGAGACAGGTCCAGCGAGCAGTACTTC
length: 14
size: .
V: TRBV27
D: .
J: TRBJ2-7

CDR3: CASSLQQGAYGYTF
DNA: TGTGCCAGCAGCTTACAACAGGGAGCCTATGGCTACACCTTC
length: 14
size: few
V: TRBV7-8
D: .
J: TRBJ1-2

CDR3: CASLFGGAADTQYF
DNA: TGTGCCAGCCTATTCGGGGGGGCCGCAGATACGCAGTATTTT
length: 14
size: few
V: TRBV6-1
D: TRBD2
J: TRBJ2-3

CDR3: CASSQGGYGYTF
DNA: TGTGCCAGCAGTCAGGGGGGCTATGGCTACACCTTC
length: 12
size: few
V: TRBV2
D: TRBD1
J: TRBJ1-2

CDR3: CASSLPIQFYEQYF
DNA: TGTGCCAGCAGTTTACCGATACAGTTCTACGAGCAGTACTTC
length: 14
size: .
V: TRBV28
D: .
J: TRBJ2-7

CDR3: CASSLLQGAIQETQYF
DNA: TGCGCCAGCAGCTTGCTCCAGGGGGCAATCCAAGAGACCCAGTACTTC
length: 16
size: few
V: TRBV5-1
D: TRBD1
J: TRBJ2-5

CDR3: CASSFAGGTSGSHSEQYF
DNA: TGTGCCAGCAGCTTTGCAGGCGGGACTAGCGGGAGTCACTCCGAGCAGTACTTC
length: 18
size: many
V: TRBV7-2
D: TRBD2
J: TRBJ2-7

CDR3: CATKDSSYNEQFF
DNA: TGTGCCACCAAAGACAGCTCCTACAATGAGCAGTTCTTC
length: 13
size: many
V: TRBV18
D: .
J: TRBJ2-1

CDR3: CASPPPGDGANTEAFF
DNA: TGTGCCAGCCCGCCCCCGGGGGACGGTGCGAACACTGAAGCTTTCTTT
length: 16
size: .
V: TRBV7-9
D: .
J: TRBJ1-1

CDR3: CASMRQVREKLFF
DNA: TGTGCCAGCATGCGCCAGGTCCGGGAAAAACTGTTTTTT
length: 13
size: few
V: TRBV2
D: .
J: TRBJ1-4

CDR3: CASSLTVLEQYF
DNA: TGTGCCAGCAGTTTAACGGTTCTCGAGCAGTACTTC
length: 12
size: .
V: TRBV28
D: .
J: TRBJ2-7

CDR3: CASSPMTEETQYF
DNA: TGCGCCAGCAGCCCTATGACAGAAGAGACCCAGTACTTC
length: 13
size: few
V: TRBV5-1
D: .
J: TRBJ2-5

CDR3: CASSLTGPKSNEKLFF
DNA: TGCGCCAGCAGCTTAACAGGACCGAAAAGTAATGAAAAACTGTTTTTT
length: 16
size: .
V: TRBV5-1
D: .
J: TRBJ1-4

CDR3: CASSYSGTGINEQFF
DNA: TGTGCCAGCAGTTACTCGGGGACAGGGATCAATGAGCAGTTCTTC
length: 15
size: few
V: TRBV6-5
D: TRBD1
J: TRBJ2-1

CDR3: CASSLLLARSTDTQYF
DNA: TGTGCCAGCAGCTTACTCCTAGCGAGAAGCACAGATACGCAGTATTTT
length: 16
size: few
V: TRBV13
D: .
J: TRBJ2-3

CDR3: CASSPGTSGAQVEQYF
DNA: TGCGCCAGCAGCCCGGGGACTAGCGGGGCCCAAGTCGAGCAGTACTTC
length: 16
size: .
V: TRBV7-9
D: TRBD2
J: TRBJ2-7

CDR3: CATSREGRTEAFF
DNA: TGTGCCACCAGCAGAGAGGGGAGGACTGAAGCTTTCTTT
length: 13
size: .
V: TRBV15
D: .
J: TRBJ1-1

CDR3: CASSAGQFDGQPQHF
DNA: TGTGCCAGCAGCGCCGGACAGTTCGATGGACAGCCCCAGCATTTT
length: 15
size: few
V: TRBV7-9
D: .
J: TRBJ1-5

CDR3: CASKRGRGYSPLHF
DNA: TGTGCCAGCAAACGAGGCCGGGGGTATTCACCCCTCCACTTT
length: 14
size: few
V: TRBV6-5
D: .
J: TRBJ1-6

CDR3: CASSFRTAVEQYF
DNA: TGTGCCAGCAGCTTCCGGACTGCCGTCGAGCAGTACTTC
length: 13
size: .
V: TRBV5-4
D: .
J: TRBJ2-7

CDR3: CASSLFTGAGYGYTF
DNA: TGTGCCAGCAGTTTATTCACAGGGGCAGGTTATGGCTACACCTTC
length: 15
size: few
V: TRBV28
D: TRBD1
J: TRBJ1-2

CDR3: CASSSHPTGFGNEQFF
DNA: TGCGCCAGCAGCTCCCACCCAACAGGGTTCGGCAATGAGCAGTTCTTC
length: 16
size: .
V: TRBV5-1
D: .
J: TRBJ2-1

CDR3: CASTERGNQPQHF
DNA: TGTGCCAGTACCGAGAGGGGCAATCAGCCCCAGCATTTT
length: 13
size: .
V: TRBV19
D: .
J: TRBJ1-5

CDR3: CASSSRTAGLAQYF
DNA: TGTGCCAGTAGTTCAAGGACAGCGGGGTTGGCCCAGTACTTC
length: 14
size: .
V: TRBV19
D: .
J: TRBJ2-5

CDR3: CASSPSSLQNTEAFF
DNA: TGTGCCAGCAGCCCGTCCTCACTGCAGAACACTGAAGCTTTCTTT
length: 15
size: .
V: TRBV14
D: .
J: TRBJ1-1

CDR3: CASSIQGSHTEAFF
DNA: TGTGCCAGCAGTATACAGGGGAGCCACACTGAAGCTTTCTTT
length: 14
size: .
V: TRBV11-1
D: TRBD1
J: TRBJ1-1